A selection of T cell receptor beta chains follows, all from one sample in a study of shared clonotypes between healthy human individuals. Data came from immunoSEQ multiplex PCR; TCRdb stores just in-frame clones and leaves some out. The top ten clones hold 1.4% of a sample with 950,000 to 1,100,000 clones, roughly 80% of them seen once. The specimen sequenced was memory CD4+ T cells sorted from blood. Receptor source: a man between 18 and 29 years old in good health. The CDR3 runs from the conserved cysteine through the conserved F or W. The D gene is left open where the match is weak. Part of the rows lack a size; the others show once, few, many or a class for expanded clones.

v_call: TRBV6-5; j_call: TRBJ1-2; clone_size: few; d_call: -; cdr3_nt: TGTGCCAGCAATGCCCATACGGGGGCTGGGGATGGCTACACCTTC; cdr3_aa: CASNAHTGAGDGYTF
v_call: TRBV5-1; j_call: TRBJ2-5; clone_size: -; d_call: TRBD1; cdr3_nt: TGCGCCAGCAGCTTGGGACAGGGGGTAGGGGAGACCCAGTACTTC; cdr3_aa: CASSLGQGVGETQYF
v_call: TRBV5-6; j_call: TRBJ2-7; clone_size: -; d_call: -; cdr3_nt: TGTGCCAGCACCTCCCTTACCTACGAGCAGTACTTC; cdr3_aa: CASTSLTYEQYF
v_call: TRBV9; j_call: TRBJ2-4; clone_size: -; d_call: -; cdr3_nt: TGTGCCAGCAGCGAGAGGAACGTGAGGGGGGCCTCCGGCAAAAACATTCAGTACTTC; cdr3_aa: CASSERNVRGASGKNIQYF
v_call: TRBV5-1; j_call: TRBJ2-5; clone_size: few; d_call: TRBD1; cdr3_nt: TGCGCCAGCACCAACAGGGGGCGAATCCAAGAGACCCAGTACTTC; cdr3_aa: CASTNRGRIQETQYF
v_call: TRBV6-1; j_call: TRBJ2-7; clone_size: -; d_call: TRBD1; cdr3_nt: TGTGCCAGCAAAAGGACAGGGCTATCCTACGAGCAGTACTTC; cdr3_aa: CASKRTGLSYEQYF
v_call: TRBV18; j_call: TRBJ2-1; clone_size: -; d_call: TRBD2; cdr3_nt: TGTGCCAGCTCACCGGAAAGGACTAGCGGGAGGGCGTCCTACAATGAGCAGTTCTTC; cdr3_aa: CASSPERTSGRASYNEQFF
v_call: TRBV6-1; j_call: TRBJ1-2; clone_size: -; d_call: TRBD1; cdr3_nt: TGTGCCAGCAGTGAAGGGAGGGGGCCCCCTAACTATGGCTACACCTTC; cdr3_aa: CASSEGRGPPNYGYTF
v_call: TRBV5-1; j_call: TRBJ2-5; clone_size: -; d_call: TRBD1; cdr3_nt: TGCGCCAGCGCCCAGACAGGGGGCCAAGAGACCCAGTACTTC; cdr3_aa: CASAQTGGQETQYF
v_call: TRBV5-1; j_call: TRBJ2-5; clone_size: -; d_call: TRBD1; cdr3_nt: TGCGCCAGCAGCTACTTGGGAGGACAGGGGCCGCGGGAGACCCAGTACTTC; cdr3_aa: CASSYLGGQGPRETQYF
v_call: TRBV7-9; j_call: TRBJ2-2; clone_size: few; d_call: -; cdr3_nt: TGTGCCAGCAGCCTAGGGGCCGGGTCTAACACCGGGGAGCTGTTTTTT; cdr3_aa: CASSLGAGSNTGELFF
v_call: TRBV19; j_call: TRBJ1-1; clone_size: -; d_call: -; cdr3_nt: TGTGCCAGTAGTAAGACCGGGACGGCGAACACTGAAGCTTTCTTT; cdr3_aa: CASSKTGTANTEAFF
v_call: TRBV6-1; j_call: TRBJ2-7; clone_size: -; d_call: TRBD1; cdr3_nt: TGTGCCAGCCGAACTCCGGGACAGTCTAACGAGCAGTACTTC; cdr3_aa: CASRTPGQSNEQYF
v_call: TRBV7-9; j_call: TRBJ1-1; clone_size: -; d_call: TRBD1; cdr3_nt: TGTGCCAGCAGCTTGGACGGACAGGGCCTGAACACTGAAGCTTTCTTT; cdr3_aa: CASSLDGQGLNTEAFF
v_call: TRBV5-4; j_call: TRBJ1-1; clone_size: -; d_call: TRBD1; cdr3_nt: TGTGCCAGCAGCACATGGGACAGGGGAGCTGAAGCTTTCTTT; cdr3_aa: CASSTWDRGAEAFF
v_call: TRBV18; j_call: TRBJ2-5; clone_size: once; d_call: -; cdr3_nt: TGTGCCAGCTCACCATGGACCACGCAAGAGACCCAGTACTTC; cdr3_aa: CASSPWTTQETQYF
v_call: TRBV19; j_call: TRBJ2-2; clone_size: few; d_call: TRBD1; cdr3_nt: TGTGCCAGTAGTAGGGGACAGGGAGACACCGGGGAGCTGTTTTTT; cdr3_aa: CASSRGQGDTGELFF
v_call: TRBV6-5; j_call: TRBJ2-7; clone_size: -; d_call: -; cdr3_nt: TGTGCCAGCAGTTACTCGACAGGCCTGTCCTACGAGCAGTACTTC; cdr3_aa: CASSYSTGLSYEQYF
v_call: TRBV28; j_call: TRBJ1-2; clone_size: -; d_call: -; cdr3_nt: TGTGCCAGCAGTTTCACAGATAACTATGGCTACACCTTC; cdr3_aa: CASSFTDNYGYTF
v_call: TRBV10-3; j_call: TRBJ2-7; clone_size: -; d_call: TRBD1; cdr3_nt: TGTGCCATCAGTGACTCCGGGACAGGGGGCTACGAGCAGTACTTC; cdr3_aa: CAISDSGTGGYEQYF
v_call: TRBV28; j_call: TRBJ2-7; clone_size: -; d_call: TRBD2; cdr3_nt: TGTGCCAGCACCCCCGGGGGGATACATAGCATGATTAGCTCCTACGAGCAGTACTTC; cdr3_aa: CASTPGGIHSMISSYEQYF
v_call: TRBV11-2; j_call: TRBJ2-5; clone_size: -; d_call: TRBD2; cdr3_nt: TGTGCCAGCAGCTTAGGGACTAGCGTGGAGACCCAGTACTTC; cdr3_aa: CASSLGTSVETQYF
v_call: TRBV18; j_call: TRBJ2-2; clone_size: -; d_call: -; cdr3_nt: TGTGCCAGCTCACCACACCCGAACACCGGGGAGCTGTTTTTT; cdr3_aa: CASSPHPNTGELFF
v_call: TRBV6-1; j_call: TRBJ1-5; clone_size: few; d_call: -; cdr3_nt: TGTGCCAGTGCCCCAGGAGGGGAGCGCAATCAGCCCCAGCATTTT; cdr3_aa: CASAPGGERNQPQHF
v_call: TRBV27; j_call: TRBJ2-7; clone_size: many; d_call: TRBD2; cdr3_nt: TGTGCCAGCAGTTTATCAGGAGCGGGAGTAGGCGAGCAGTACTTC; cdr3_aa: CASSLSGAGVGEQYF
v_call: TRBV11-2; j_call: TRBJ1-3; clone_size: -; d_call: -; cdr3_nt: TGTGCCAGCAGCTTAGGACAGGTCTCTGGAAACACCATATATTTT; cdr3_aa: CASSLGQVSGNTIYF
v_call: TRBV6-5; j_call: TRBJ2-7; clone_size: few; d_call: TRBD2; cdr3_nt: TGTGCCAGTGGGGGGGTGAAGAGCTCCTACGAGCAGTACTTC; cdr3_aa: CASGGVKSSYEQYF
v_call: TRBV28; j_call: TRBJ2-7; clone_size: -; d_call: TRBD1; cdr3_nt: TGTGCCAGCACCCCCATGAGGACAGGGGGTGGAGAGCAGTACTTC; cdr3_aa: CASTPMRTGGGEQYF
v_call: TRBV18; j_call: TRBJ2-7; clone_size: -; d_call: TRBD1; cdr3_nt: TGTGCCAGCTCCTACAGGGGGTCTTACGAGCAGTACTTC; cdr3_aa: CASSYRGSYEQYF
v_call: TRBV5-1; j_call: TRBJ2-7; clone_size: -; d_call: TRBD1; cdr3_nt: TGCGCCAGCAGCGCACCCGGGACAGGGGCTTCCTACGAGCAGTACTTC; cdr3_aa: CASSAPGTGASYEQYF
v_call: TRBV4-3; j_call: TRBJ2-3; clone_size: -; d_call: TRBD2; cdr3_nt: TGCGCCAGCAGCCAAGATATGGCGGGAGGGCCGATGGGGACAGATACGCAGTATTTT; cdr3_aa: CASSQDMAGGPMGTDTQYF
v_call: TRBV10-3; j_call: TRBJ2-5; clone_size: -; d_call: -; cdr3_nt: TGTGCCATCAGGGACCGCCAAGAGACCCAGTACTTC; cdr3_aa: CAIRDRQETQYF
v_call: TRBV2; j_call: TRBJ2-4; clone_size: once; d_call: -; cdr3_nt: TGTGCCAGCAGACCGGCATCTCTCAAAAACATTCAGTACTTC; cdr3_aa: CASRPASLKNIQYF
v_call: TRBV6-5; j_call: TRBJ2-7; clone_size: -; d_call: -; cdr3_nt: TGTGCCAGCAGTCGGGACCAAAACTCCTACGAGCAGTACTTC; cdr3_aa: CASSRDQNSYEQYF
v_call: TRBV4-1; j_call: TRBJ1-5; clone_size: -; d_call: -; cdr3_nt: TGCGCCAGCAGGGTCGACGTCTATAGCAATCAGCCCCAGCATTTT; cdr3_aa: CASRVDVYSNQPQHF
v_call: TRBV11-2; j_call: TRBJ1-6; clone_size: few; d_call: -; cdr3_nt: TGTGCCAGCAGCTTAGATCTAAACAGGGCTTATAATTCACCCCTCCACTTT; cdr3_aa: CASSLDLNRAYNSPLHF
v_call: TRBV29-1; j_call: TRBJ1-2; clone_size: -; d_call: -; cdr3_nt: TGCAGCGCTGACGGGTTTACAGGGAATAACTATGGCTACACCTTC; cdr3_aa: CSADGFTGNNYGYTF
v_call: TRBV7-2; j_call: TRBJ2-3; clone_size: -; d_call: -; cdr3_nt: TGTGCCAGCACCAGAGCGCCCCTCACAGATACGCAGTATTTT; cdr3_aa: CASTRAPLTDTQYF
v_call: TRBV19; j_call: TRBJ1-2; clone_size: -; d_call: TRBD1; cdr3_nt: TGTGCCAGTAGTACCAGGGGACAGGGGGCAGATGGCTACACCTTC; cdr3_aa: CASSTRGQGADGYTF
v_call: TRBV29-1; j_call: TRBJ2-5; clone_size: -; d_call: TRBD2; cdr3_nt: TGCAGCGTTGTGCTAGGGACTAGCGGGGGCCAGGGGGGGACCCAGTACTTC; cdr3_aa: CSVVLGTSGGQGGTQYF
v_call: TRBV5-1; j_call: TRBJ2-1; clone_size: -; d_call: TRBD2; cdr3_nt: TGCGCCAGCAGCTTGGGGGCGGGAGGGGCCTACAATGAGCAGTTCTTC; cdr3_aa: CASSLGAGGAYNEQFF
v_call: TRBV14; j_call: TRBJ1-2; clone_size: -; d_call: -; cdr3_nt: TGTGCCAGCAGCCTCCAAGGGGGGGCAGGGGGCTACACCTTC; cdr3_aa: CASSLQGGAGGYTF
v_call: TRBV10-2; j_call: TRBJ2-7; clone_size: once; d_call: TRBD1; cdr3_nt: TGCGCCAGCAGAGACAGGGGCCCCTACGAGCAGTACTTC; cdr3_aa: CASRDRGPYEQYF
v_call: TRBV27; j_call: TRBJ1-5; clone_size: -; d_call: -; cdr3_nt: TGTGCCAGCAGTTTTGAAGCTTATAGCAATCAGCCCCAGCATTTT; cdr3_aa: CASSFEAYSNQPQHF
v_call: TRBV2; j_call: TRBJ2-3; clone_size: -; d_call: TRBD2; cdr3_nt: TGTGCCAGCAAGGTATCGGGGGGGACAGATACGCAGTATTTT; cdr3_aa: CASKVSGGTDTQYF
v_call: TRBV7-8; j_call: TRBJ1-5; clone_size: -; d_call: -; cdr3_nt: TGTGCCAGCAGCAGAGACAGGAGTTATCAGCCCCAGCATTTT; cdr3_aa: CASSRDRSYQPQHF
v_call: TRBV19; j_call: TRBJ2-2; clone_size: -; d_call: TRBD1; cdr3_nt: TGTGCCAGTAACCCATTCCGGACAGGGTGGAACACCGGGGAGCTGTTTTTT; cdr3_aa: CASNPFRTGWNTGELFF
v_call: TRBV11-3; j_call: TRBJ1-2; clone_size: -; d_call: -; cdr3_nt: TGTGCCAGCAGCTTATTTGAACCGGTGCCAAGGAACTATGGCTACACCTTC; cdr3_aa: CASSLFEPVPRNYGYTF
v_call: TRBV5-1; j_call: TRBJ2-7; clone_size: -; d_call: TRBD2; cdr3_nt: TGCGCCAGCAGCCCGTTCACTAGCGCCTCCTACGAGCAGTACTTC; cdr3_aa: CASSPFTSASYEQYF
v_call: TRBV4-3; j_call: TRBJ1-2; clone_size: -; d_call: -; cdr3_nt: TGCGCCAGCAGCCAAGGCGGGGGCTGGGACTATGGCTACACCTTC; cdr3_aa: CASSQGGGWDYGYTF